This T cell receptor beta chain was recovered during a study of identical twins. TCRdb called the 5' RACE reads again in MiXCR, with one record for every CDR3 protein. The sample includes 690,000 or so distinct CDR3 sequences, 8.6% seen only once; the top ten take about 0.98%. Deletions cut 8 bases from V and 1 base from J, with 9 bases between. CDR1 and CDR2 (germline): SGHVS, FQNEAQ. The CDR3 is 13 amino acids. In its sample, this clonotype was seen a few times. This sample was shared with a second study, whose subject was yellow fever vaccine responses in identical twins. From that paper: A vaccine T cell response that seemed partly convergent and partly personalized was reported in twins.

The sequence was collected from a woman younger than 30 in good health. V gene TRBV7-8 combines with J gene TRBJ2-1, with D uncertain. The sequencing input was PBMCs. The CDR3 is CASVGKSYNEQFF. CDR3 nucleotides: TGTGCCAGCGTGGGGAAATCCTACAATGAGCAGTTCTTC.